Below, 8 T cell receptor beta chains from the same sample are listed, as sequenced in a study of beta chain features in type 1 diabetes. Overall study results and limits: Researchers report that Type 1 diabetes patients had moderately but significantly shorter TCRB CDR3s across all four CD4+ subsets.

Their target antigens are unknown. What was sequenced were expressed TCRB transcripts, since all of the isolated RNA had been reverse transcribed. Clones were read by immunoSEQ multiplex PCR, and TCRdb kept only the in-frame ones, dropping some. Here the sample spans 300,000 to 350,000 clones, approximately 12% being singletons. The sample comprised naive CD4+ T cells from blood. These receptors originate from a woman younger than 35 with type 1 diabetes.

This CDR3 is CASSYQTQTGANVLTF. In DNA, the CDR3 is TGTGCCAGCAGTTACCAAACACAGACTGGGGCCAACGTCCTGACTTTC. This chain connects TRBV6-5 to TRBJ2-6; D is uncertain. CDR1 and CDR2 (germline): MNHEY, SVGAGI. The CDR3 sequence is 16 residues long. Between the trimmed V and J ends, which lost 2 bases and 2 bases, there was a span of 10 bases.

The chain has TRBV7-2 and TRBJ1-1; D is undetermined. CDR3 length: 12 amino acids. The V end was cut by 2 bases, the J end by 7 bases, with 8 bases between. The germline V gene encodes CDR1 SGHTA and CDR2 FQGNSA. The CDR3 DNA reads TGTGCCAGCAGCTTATCAAGACATGAAGCTTTCTTT. It translates to CASSLSRHEAFF.

This chain uses TRBV10-3 with TRBJ2-5; no reliable D call. V lost 2 bases, J lost 5 bases, and 6 bases lay in between. CDR1 ENHRY and CDR2 SYGVKD come from the germline V gene. This CDR3 has 12 residues. CDR3 sequence (DNA): TGTGCCATCAGTGAGCCTAGTGAGACCCAGTACTTC. Its protein is CAISEPSETQYF.

In this sample, this clone turned up a few times. This sample includes further DNA sequences coding for the same CDR3. The genes are TRBV18 and TRBJ2-1, with 7 bases fitting TRBD2. The CDR3 covers 14 residues. Trimming removed 3 bases from V and 3 bases from J; junction bases left unmatched: 2. CDR1 and CDR2 (germline): KGHSH, LQKENI. This CDR3 reads CASSPASGYNEQFF. DNA of the CDR3: TGTGCCAGCTCACCGGCTAGCGGCTACAATGAGCAGTTCTTC.

This chain connects TRBV27 to TRBJ2-1; D remains unclear. V lost 3 bases to trimming and J lost 0 bases, with 6 bases between them. CDR3 length: 14 amino acids. CDR1 MNHEY and CDR2 SMNVEV come from the germline V gene (reference sequence). DNA of the CDR3: TGTGCCAGCAGTTTTAGGAGCTCCTACAATGAGCAGTTCTTC. Protein: CASSFRSSYNEQFF.

This clone was seen only a few times. The chain employs TRBV7-8 and TRBJ2-3; TRBD1 agrees at 7 bases. CDR1 is SGHVS and CDR2 is FQNEAQ in the germline V gene. CDR3 size: 14 residues. Trimming took 1 base from V and 8 from J; bases not matched to a gene: 6. For the CDR3, the DNA is TGTGCCAGCAGCTTAGGTTGGACAGGAGGTACGCAGTATTTT. As protein: CASSLGWTGGTQYF.

The table lists this clone with a few counts. The chain is built from TRBV25-1 and TRBJ2-3, with TRBD2 identical over 13 bases. This CDR3 contains 15 residues. The V gene's germline CDR1 is MGHDK and CDR2 SYGVNS. The J segment lost 5 bases and the V segment lost 6 bases, leaving 5 bases of the junction unmatched. CDR3 protein: CASSEGLAGVDTQYF. DNA for the CDR3: TGTGCCAGCAGCGAAGGACTAGCGGGAGTAGATACGCAGTATTTT. The full variable domain, completed using reference TRBV25-1 and TRBJ2-3, is EADIYQTPRYLVIGTGKKITLECSQTMGHDKMYWYQQDPGMELHLIHYSYGVNSTEKGDLSSESTVSRIRTEHFPLTLESARPSHTSQYLCASSEGLAGVDTQYFGPGTRLTVL.

There are a few counts of this clone. This sequence joins TRBV29-1 and TRBJ1-2, with D unresolved. There are 15 residues in the CDR3. V lost 3 bases and J 5 bases, leaving 19 bases between the germline ends. The V gene's germline CDR1 is SQVTM and CDR2 ANQGSEA. CDR3 in DNA: TGCAGCGTTGACGTCAGTACAATATTTTCATATGGCTACACCTTC. Protein: CSVDVSTIFSYGYTF.